The present TCR beta chain was sequenced within a study of blood T cell repertoires in COVID-19. Study-level background: PBMCs, B-cell-depleted T cells, or T cells provided the cDNA or gDNA that made up the material.

CDR1 and CDR2 (germline): KGHDR, SFDVKD. Trimming removed 6 bases from V and 2 bases from J, with 11 bases in between. This CDR3 region has 14 residues. Libraries were prepared by immunoSEQ multiplex PCR; TCRdb keeps only in-frame clonotypes and omits some of them. The repertoire holds some 17,000 clones, with approximately 90% as singletons. Sequenced: peripheral blood. The chain is built from TRBV24-1 and TRBJ2-3, with TRBD1 as a possible D gene (5 bases). The sequence came from a man aged 50 or older with active COVID-19. In nucleotides, the CDR3 is TGTGCCACCAGTCTCGCAGGGCTCACAGATACGCAGTATTTT. Its translation is CATSLAGLTDTQYF.